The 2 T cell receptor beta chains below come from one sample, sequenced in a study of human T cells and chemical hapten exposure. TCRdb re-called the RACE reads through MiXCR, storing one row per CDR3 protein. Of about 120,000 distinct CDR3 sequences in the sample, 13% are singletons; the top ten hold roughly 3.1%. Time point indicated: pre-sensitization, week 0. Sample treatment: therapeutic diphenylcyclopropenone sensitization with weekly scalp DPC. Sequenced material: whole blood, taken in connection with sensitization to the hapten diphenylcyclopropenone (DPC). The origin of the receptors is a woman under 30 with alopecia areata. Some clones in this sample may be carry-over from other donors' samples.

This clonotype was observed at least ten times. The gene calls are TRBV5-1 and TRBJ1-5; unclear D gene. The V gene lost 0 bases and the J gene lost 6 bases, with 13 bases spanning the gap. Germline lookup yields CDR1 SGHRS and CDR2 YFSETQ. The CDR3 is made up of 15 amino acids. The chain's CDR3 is CASSLGSGPGQPQHF. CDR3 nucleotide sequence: TGCGCCAGCAGCTTGGGTTCCGGGCCGGGTCAGCCCCAGCATTTT.

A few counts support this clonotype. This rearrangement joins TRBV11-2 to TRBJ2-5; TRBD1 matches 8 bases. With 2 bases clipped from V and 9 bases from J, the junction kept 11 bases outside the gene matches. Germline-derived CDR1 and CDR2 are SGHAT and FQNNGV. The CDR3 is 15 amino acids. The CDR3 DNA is TGTGCCAGCAGCTTAAGTCGGACAGGGAGACCGGCCCAGTACTTC. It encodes CASSLSRTGRPAQYF.